This record looks at one T cell receptor beta chain sequence and its context. This CDR3 is built from 13 residues. Germline V gene data show CDR1 as KGHSH and CDR2 as LQKENI. The V gene lost 2 bases and the J gene lost 3 bases, with 7 bases spanning the gap. The data are from a study of cytomegalovirus exposure and HLA in healthy donors. The PCR was carried out with 60 Vbeta primers and 13 Jbeta primers. The assay was immunoSEQ multiplex PCR, and TCRdb's table has in-frame clones only and misses some. The sample contains some 200,000 clones, about 85% of which appear only once. The sequencing sample was made of PBMCs. The rearrangement links TRBV18 to TRBJ1-1; no reliable D call. The TCR originated in a man aged 50 to 59 in good health and CMV-seronegative. The CDR3 sequence: CASSPIQYTEAFF. The CDR3 coding sequence is TGTGCCAGCTCACCAATACAGTACACTGAAGCTTTCTTT. The complete variable domain, with remaining parts taken from reference TRBV18 and TRBJ1-1, reads NAGVMQNPRHLVRRRGQEARLRCSPMKGHSHVYWYRQLPEEGLKFMVYLQKENIIDESGMPKERFSAEFPKEGPSILRIQQVVRGDSAAYFCASSPIQYTEAFFGQGTRLTVV.